The present TCR beta chain was sequenced within a study of T-cell memory formation after mild COVID-19. Study at large: TCR clusters showed largely donor specificity. Overall study findings and caveats: Clones contracting day 15 to 85 were balanced CD4/CD8; later expanders leaned CD4+. The authors left the SARS-CoV-2 specificity of second-wave clones peaking on day 37 unconfirmed. Of the contracting clones, CD4+ ones lay mainly in CM and EM, and CD8+ ones in EMRA.

Trimming stripped 6 bases from V and 6 bases from J, with 14 bases between. Per germline, CDR1 MNHEY and CDR2 SVGAGI. The CDR3 extends over 14 amino acids. Comments on this clonotype: What it recognizes is unknown.

TCRdb reanalysed the 5' RACE reads using MiXCR and keeps one entry per CDR3 protein. The sample has hundreds of thousands of distinct CDR3 sequences; less than 25% are singletons. V gene TRBV6-5 combines with J gene TRBJ1-4; maybe TRBD1 (5 bases). This clonotype was obtained from a man younger than 35 who had mild COVID-19 (a few samples of this study predate the infection). Cell type and time point are not known. Sequencing was performed on PBMCs or a T cell subset sorted from them (not recorded which). Here the CDR3 reads CASRRPGSDEKLFF. CDR3 sequence (DNA): TGTGCCAGCAGGCGTCCAGGGTCAGATGAAAAACTGTTTTTT.